This T cell receptor beta chain was sequenced in a study of blood T cell repertoires in COVID-19. On the study more broadly: T cells, B-cell-depleted T cells, or PBMCs provided the cDNA or gDNA that served as material.

Authors' analysis steps: Cell counts per sample came from amplifying reference gene primers. The table came from immunoSEQ multiplex PCR; TCRdb's copy has only in-frame clones and leaves some out. The D gene and trimming were derived from the DNA, and the V and J assignments and clone size from that table. This sample has approximately 200,000 clones, with about 80% found just once. This CDR3 is 19 amino acids long. Germline lookup yields CDR1 SGHTS and CDR2 YDEGEE. Germline trimming cut 2 bases from V and 5 bases from J; bases unmatched to any gene: 19. In Seattle, patients joined the study during active infection and were tracked longitudinally.

The rearrangement links TRBV5-8 to TRBJ1-2; 9 bases line up with TRBD1. Sequencing was carried out using peripheral blood. This clonotype was sampled from a woman older than 75 with COVID-19, enrolled during active disease. The CDR3 reads CASSLSTVGDRVPLYGYTF. The CDR3 bases are TGTGCCAGCAGCTTATCTACGGTCGGGGACAGGGTCCCTCTTTATGGCTACACCTTC. Together with reference TRBV5-8 and TRBJ1-2, the CDR3 gives the full variable domain: EAGVTQSPTHLIKTRGQQATLRCSPISGHTSVYWYQQALGLGLQFLLWYDEGEERNRGNFPPRFSGRQFPNYSSELNVNALELEDSALYLCASSLSTVGDRVPLYGYTFGSGTRLTVV.